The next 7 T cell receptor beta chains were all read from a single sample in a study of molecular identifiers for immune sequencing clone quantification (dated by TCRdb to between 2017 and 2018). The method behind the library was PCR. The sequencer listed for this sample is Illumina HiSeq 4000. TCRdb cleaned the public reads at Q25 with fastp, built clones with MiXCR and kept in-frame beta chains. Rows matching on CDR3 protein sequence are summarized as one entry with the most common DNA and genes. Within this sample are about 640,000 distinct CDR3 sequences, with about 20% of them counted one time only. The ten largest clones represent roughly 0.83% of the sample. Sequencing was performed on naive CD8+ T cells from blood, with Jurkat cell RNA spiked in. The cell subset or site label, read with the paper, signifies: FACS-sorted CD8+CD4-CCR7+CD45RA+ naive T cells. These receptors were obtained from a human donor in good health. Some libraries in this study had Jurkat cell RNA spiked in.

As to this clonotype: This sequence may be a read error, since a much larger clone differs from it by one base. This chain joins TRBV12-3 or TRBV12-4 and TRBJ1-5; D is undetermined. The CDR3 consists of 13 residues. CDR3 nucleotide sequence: TGTGCCAGCAGTTTAAACAGCTATCAGCCCCTGCATTTT. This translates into CASSLNSYQPLHF.

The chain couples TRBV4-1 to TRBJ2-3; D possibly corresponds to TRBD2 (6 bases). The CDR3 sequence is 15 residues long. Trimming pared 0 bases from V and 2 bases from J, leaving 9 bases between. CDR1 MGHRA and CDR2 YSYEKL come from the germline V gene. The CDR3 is CASSQDLALTDTQYF. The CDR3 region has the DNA TGCGCCAGCAGCCAAGATCTAGCGCTCACAGATACGCAGTATTTT.

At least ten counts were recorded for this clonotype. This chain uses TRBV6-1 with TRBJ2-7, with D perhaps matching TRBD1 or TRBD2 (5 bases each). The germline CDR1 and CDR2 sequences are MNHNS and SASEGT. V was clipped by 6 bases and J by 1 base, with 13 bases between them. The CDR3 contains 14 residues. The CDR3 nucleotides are TGTGCCAGCAGCGACCGGGGCCAATCCTACGAGCAGTACTTC. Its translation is CASSDRGQSYEQYF.

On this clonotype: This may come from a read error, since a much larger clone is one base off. CDR3 protein: CASSLGRGSVEQYF. The CDR3 DNA reads as TGCGCCAGCAGCCTGGGACGGGGGTCTGTCGAGCAGTACTTC. The chain carries TRBV4-1 and TRBJ2-7; possibly TRBD2 for D (6 bases). The CDR3 is made up of 14 amino acids. Germline V gene sequence: CDR1 MGHRA, CDR2 YSYEKL. Trimming removed 4 bases at V and 6 bases at J, with 16 bases between.

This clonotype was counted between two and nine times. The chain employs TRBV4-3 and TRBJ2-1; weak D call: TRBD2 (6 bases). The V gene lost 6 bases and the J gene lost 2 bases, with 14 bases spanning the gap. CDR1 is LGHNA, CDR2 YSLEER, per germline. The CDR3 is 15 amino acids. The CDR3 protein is CASSLERATYNEQFF. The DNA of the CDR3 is TGCGCCAGCAGTTTGGAGCGGGCCACCTACAATGAGCAGTTCTTC.

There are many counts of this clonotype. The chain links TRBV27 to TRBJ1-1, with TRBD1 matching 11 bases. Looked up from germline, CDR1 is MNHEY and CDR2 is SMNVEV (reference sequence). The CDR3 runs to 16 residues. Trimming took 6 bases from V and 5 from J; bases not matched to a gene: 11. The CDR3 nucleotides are TGTGCCAGCAGGGCCGGGACAGGGGGATGGAAGACTGAAGCTTTCTTT. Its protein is CASRAGTGGWKTEAFF.

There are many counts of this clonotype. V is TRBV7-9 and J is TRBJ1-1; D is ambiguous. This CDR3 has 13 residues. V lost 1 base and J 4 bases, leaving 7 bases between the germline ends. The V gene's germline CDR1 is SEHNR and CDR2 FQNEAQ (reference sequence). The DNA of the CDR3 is TGTGCCAGCAGCTTAGGCTGGGCCACTGAAGCTTTCTTT. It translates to CASSLGWATEAFF.